Listed below are T cell receptor beta chains from one sample, sequenced in a study of blood T cell repertoires in COVID-19. Libraries were prepared by immunoSEQ multiplex PCR; TCRdb keeps only in-frame clonotypes and omits some of them. The repertoire holds more than 150,000 clones, with under 90% as singletons. Sample: peripheral blood. These TCRs come from a man aged 55 to 70 with acute or convalescent COVID-19. Both conserved end residues are trimmed from each CDR3.

V gene	CDR3 protein
TRBV19	ASLGNTEAF
TRBV11-2	ASSFGGGQLSEQY
TRBV7-6	ASSHGTPNTEAF
TRBV7-7	ASSLTGNTGELF
TRBV18	ASSLLDRGDEQY
TRBV7-2	ASSVSGLGTQY
TRBV3-1/TRBV3-2	ASSRGQGRAF
TRBV7-3	ASSSGLGAQETQY
TRBV6-5	ASSSINSGNTIY
TRBV2	ASRVDRGGNTEAF
TRBV3-1/TRBV3-2	ASSPVISSYNEQF
TRBV24-1	ATSDLWGQGRSAYNSPLH
TRBV7-2	ASSPAGSYNEQF
TRBV7-2	ASSLAAGEGNTIY
TRBV3-1/TRBV3-2	ASSQGGTGGT
TRBV5-1	ASSLGRTLWGPRETQY
TRBV19	ASTRQGGSGANVLT
TRBV2	ASTREAGNAKNIQY
TRBV4-2	ASSQERAGGPRAETQY
TRBV24-1	ATSDPEGQGAIDEQF